This T cell receptor (beta chain) originates from a study of technical replicates of blood from several donors. The germline V gene encodes CDR1 ENHRY and CDR2 SYGVKD. This CDR3 is built from 15 residues. Trimming cost V 3 bases and J 8 bases; bases outside gene matches: 8. This clone is a singleton in its sample. Only in-frame clones appear in the TCRdb table, and some are missing; sequencing was by immunoSEQ multiplex PCR. The sample includes 78,000 or so clones, about 88% seen only once; the top ten take under 0.5%. This chain links TRBV10-3 with TRBJ2-3, with TRBD2 identical over 10 bases. The material sequenced was T cells isolated from PBMCs. This receptor was obtained from a human donor in good health. The CDR3 spells CAISEKREGLSTQYF. DNA for the CDR3: TGTGCCATCAGTGAAAAGCGGGAGGGCCTTAGTACGCAGTATTTT.